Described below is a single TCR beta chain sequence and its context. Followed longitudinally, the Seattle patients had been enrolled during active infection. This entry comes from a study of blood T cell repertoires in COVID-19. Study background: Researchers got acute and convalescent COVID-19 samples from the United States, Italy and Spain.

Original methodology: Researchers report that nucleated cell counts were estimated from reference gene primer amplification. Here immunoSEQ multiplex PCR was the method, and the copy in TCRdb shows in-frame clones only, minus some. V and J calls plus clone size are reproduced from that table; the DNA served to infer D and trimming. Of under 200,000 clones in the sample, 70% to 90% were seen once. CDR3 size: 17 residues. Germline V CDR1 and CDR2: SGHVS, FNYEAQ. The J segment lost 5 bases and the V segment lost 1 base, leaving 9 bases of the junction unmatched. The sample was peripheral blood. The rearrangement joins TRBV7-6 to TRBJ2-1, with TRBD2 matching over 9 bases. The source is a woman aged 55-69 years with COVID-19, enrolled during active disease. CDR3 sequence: CASSLEGLAGINNEQFF. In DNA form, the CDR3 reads TGTGCCAGCAGCTTAGAAGGGCTAGCGGGAATCAACAATGAGCAGTTCTTC.